The present entry profiles one T cell receptor (beta chain) with its context. Its antigen remains undetermined. Base qualities are missing; no much larger clone stands one base away. This record belongs to a study of T cell responses to AZD1222 COVID-19 vaccine (dated by TCRdb to about 2021). Some background on the complete study: AZD1222 recipients with second doses at about 4 weeks or about 12 weeks were pooled, because spike-specific TCR depth and breadth did not differ between schedules. A total of 240 or so trial participants underwent TCR sequencing, of whom about 210 had received two doses of AZD1222 and 26 had received two doses of the MenACWY control vaccine. Trial participants were enrolled into age subgroups of 18-55, 56-69 and 70-plus years, which contained roughly 140, 27 and 60 TCR-sequenced participants, respectively. The investigation overall reported the following: Because no day 14 peak-response samples were available, repertoires were characterized only after the peak T cell response. In the small 56-69-year group, the increase in depth fell short of significance, most likely because of low power. Only five to seven AZD1222 recipients were SARS-CoV-2 seropositive at baseline, limiting conclusions about previously exposed vaccinees. Epitopes outside the regions mutated in the B.1.351 and B.1.1.7 variants were reportedly recognized by nearly half of the unique spike-specific TCRs. Participants were mostly white British, with more females than males. The authors suggested clonal diversity may have been underestimated. Vaccine-associated CD4 TCRs spanned the whole spike protein, with dominant responses in regions 160-218 and 743-854. After two AZD1222 doses, spike-specific TCR breadth and depth were significantly higher than at day 0 and than in MenACWY recipients.

Reading the germline V gene (reference sequence) gives CDR1 SGHKS and CDR2 YYEKEE. Measured from the cysteine to the phenylalanine, the CDR3 is 14 residues long. Left in the record is the CDR3 DNA by itself, 42 bases read in frame from the first base. A distance of 9 bases separates the germline ends of V and J, which lose 2 bases and 1 base respectively. The time point label for this specimen denotes: baseline before first vaccination. The vaccinee samples were drawn from two UK trials, COV001 and COV002, one of which was a single-blind randomized controlled phase 2/3 trial testing AZD1222 (ChAdOx1 nCoV-19) in healthy adults. For TCRbeta chain sequencing, PBMC samples were collected from trial participants at day 0 and at day 28 after the second dose. The CDR3 regions of human TCRbeta chains were analyzed by immunosequencing. The published analysis was carried out like this. Repertoire TCRs were checked for matches against a reference library of SARS-CoV-2-specific TCRs that had been generated using the MIRA antigen-specificity platform. Breadth was defined as the fraction of unique TCRs that were SARS-CoV-2-associated. Depth was defined as the fraction of total T cells that were SARS-CoV-2-associated. Using the MIRA data, each spike-specific TCR was mapped to the spike region that the TCR reacts to and placed in a CD4 or CD8 class. Log10-transformed breadth and depth values were compared by one-way ANOVA with Sidak's multiple comparisons tests. TCRdb obtained this table from immuneACCESS and retained in-frame rearrangements with V and J assigned. These tables miss some clones; where compared with another copy, unresolved V genes account for less than half of the shortfall, and the remainder is unexplained. V, J and clone size are those of that table, while D and trimming were read from the DNA. The sample table holds roughly 180,000 clones, of which roughly 94% were seen once. The ten largest clonotypes hold 0.64% of the sample.

The TCR comes from an adult in good health. The sequence links TRBV5-5 to TRBJ1-1, with no confident D gene call. The input for sequencing was peripheral blood, taken on day 0 of AZD1222 vaccination. Here is the DNA: TGTGCCAGCAGCTTATATCCCAGGAACACTGAAGCTTTCTTT. It codes for CASSLYPRNTEAFF.